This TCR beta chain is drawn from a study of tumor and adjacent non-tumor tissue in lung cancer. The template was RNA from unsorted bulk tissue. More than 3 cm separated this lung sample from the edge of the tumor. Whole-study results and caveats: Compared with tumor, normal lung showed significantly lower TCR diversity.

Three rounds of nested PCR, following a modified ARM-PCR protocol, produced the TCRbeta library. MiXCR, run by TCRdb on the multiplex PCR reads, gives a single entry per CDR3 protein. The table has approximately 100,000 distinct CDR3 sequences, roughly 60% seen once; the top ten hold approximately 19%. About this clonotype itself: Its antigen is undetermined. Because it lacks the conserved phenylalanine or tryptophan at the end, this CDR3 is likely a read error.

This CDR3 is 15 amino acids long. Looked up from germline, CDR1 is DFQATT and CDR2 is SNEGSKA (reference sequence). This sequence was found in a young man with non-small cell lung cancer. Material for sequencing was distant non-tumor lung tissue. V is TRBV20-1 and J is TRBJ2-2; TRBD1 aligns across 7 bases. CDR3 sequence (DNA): TGCAGTGCTGCTAAACAGGGGTCGAACACAGGGGAGCTGTTTCTT. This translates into CSAAKQGSNTGELFL.